This is a list of T cell receptor beta chains from one sample in a study of blood T cell repertoires in COVID-19. Sequencing used immunoSEQ multiplex PCR; TCRdb keeps in-frame clones, though not all of them. In the table there are hundreds of thousands of clones, approximately 89% of which are singletons. Sequencing input: peripheral blood. These receptors all come from a man between 18 and 29 years old with COVID-19, enrolled during active disease. CDR3s include the opening cysteine and the closing phenylalanine or tryptophan. A D gene is named only where the DNA matches it firmly. Only part of the rows carry a size: once, few, many, or a class if the clone is expanded.

CDR3aa: CASSFSGRLTDTQYF; CDR3nt: TGCGCCAGCAGCTTTAGCGGGAGGCTCACAGATACGCAGTATTTT; d_gene: TRBD2; j_gene: TRBJ2-3; abundance: -; len: 15; v_gene: TRBV5-1
CDR3aa: CASSFEGAGYNEQYF; CDR3nt: TGCGCCAGCAGTTTCGAGGGTGCGGGGTACAACGAGCAGTACTTC; d_gene: -; j_gene: TRBJ2-7; abundance: -; len: 15; v_gene: TRBV5-1
CDR3aa: CASSHGNTEAFF; CDR3nt: TGTGCCAGCAGCCACGGGAACACTGAAGCTTTCTTT; d_gene: -; j_gene: TRBJ1-1; abundance: -; len: 12; v_gene: TRBV7-8
CDR3aa: CASSAGATNEKLFF; CDR3nt: TGTGCCAGCAGCGCAGGGGCAACTAATGAAAAACTGTTTTTT; d_gene: -; j_gene: TRBJ1-4; abundance: -; len: 14; v_gene: TRBV6-5
CDR3aa: CASSLGADTEAFF; CDR3nt: TGCGCCAGCAGCTTGGGAGCGGACACTGAAGCTTTCTTT; d_gene: -; j_gene: TRBJ1-1; abundance: -; len: 13; v_gene: TRBV5-1
CDR3aa: CAWSRGSGSGGTQYF; CDR3nt: TGTGCCTGGAGCCGCGGCAGCGGGAGCGGGGGTACGCAGTATTTT; d_gene: TRBD2; j_gene: TRBJ2-3; abundance: few; len: 15; v_gene: TRBV30
CDR3aa: CASSITGQGNSPLHF; CDR3nt: TGCGCCAGCAGCATCACGGGACAGGGTAATTCACCCCTCCACTTT; d_gene: TRBD1; j_gene: TRBJ1-6; abundance: once; len: 15; v_gene: TRBV5-1
CDR3aa: CASTSSQGRVTNEKLFF; CDR3nt: TGCGCCAGCACCTCTTCCCAGGGTAGAGTTACTAATGAAAAACTGTTTTTT; d_gene: -; j_gene: TRBJ1-4; abundance: -; len: 17; v_gene: TRBV10-1
CDR3aa: CASSSDRAGGYTF; CDR3nt: TGTGCCAGCTCATCGGACAGGGCGGGTGGCTACACCTTC; d_gene: TRBD1; j_gene: TRBJ1-2; abundance: -; len: 13; v_gene: TRBV18
CDR3aa: CASSVLPGQHNEQFF; CDR3nt: TGTGCCAGCAGCGTCCTACCGGGACAGCACAATGAGCAGTTCTTC; d_gene: TRBD1; j_gene: TRBJ2-1; abundance: -; len: 15; v_gene: TRBV7-9
CDR3aa: CTSSQDKSNEQYF; CDR3nt: TGCACCAGCAGCCAAGACAAATCAAACGAGCAGTACTTC; d_gene: -; j_gene: TRBJ2-7; abundance: -; len: 13; v_gene: TRBV1
CDR3aa: CASAFRPGTGELFF; CDR3nt: TGTGCCAGCGCCTTCCGACCGGGTACCGGGGAGCTGTTTTTT; d_gene: -; j_gene: TRBJ2-2; abundance: -; len: 14; v_gene: TRBV2
CDR3aa: CASTAGLKLFF; CDR3nt: TGTGCCAGCACCGCGGGGCTAAAACTGTTTTTT; d_gene: -; j_gene: TRBJ1-4; abundance: -; len: 11; v_gene: TRBV25-1
CDR3aa: CASRLAKGEQYF; CDR3nt: TGTGCCAGCAGGCTAGCGAAGGGAGAGCAGTACTTC; d_gene: -; j_gene: TRBJ2-7; abundance: -; len: 12; v_gene: TRBV28
CDR3aa: CASSPHRANTIYF; CDR3nt: TGTGCCAGCAGTCCGCACAGGGCAAACACCATATATTTT; d_gene: -; j_gene: TRBJ1-3; abundance: -; len: 13; v_gene: TRBV27
CDR3aa: CATHSPKGRLSYEQYF; CDR3nt: TGTGCCACCCACAGCCCGAAAGGAAGATTATCCTACGAGCAGTACTTC; d_gene: -; j_gene: TRBJ2-7; abundance: -; len: 16; v_gene: TRBV11-2
CDR3aa: CASSKVLSGYSNQPQHF; CDR3nt: TGTGCCAGCAGCAAAGTCCTGTCAGGGTATAGCAATCAGCCCCAGCATTTT; d_gene: -; j_gene: TRBJ1-5; abundance: -; len: 17; v_gene: TRBV21-1
CDR3aa: CASTRSSGNTIYF; CDR3nt: TGTGCCAGCACTCGCAGCTCTGGAAACACCATATATTTT; d_gene: -; j_gene: TRBJ1-3; abundance: -; len: 13; v_gene: TRBV6-5
CDR3aa: CAWSGLANSYEQYF; CDR3nt: TGTGCCTGGAGTGGTCTAGCGAACTCCTACGAGCAGTACTTC; d_gene: -; j_gene: TRBJ2-7; abundance: -; len: 14; v_gene: TRBV30
CDR3aa: CASSQGTRTGGTDTQYF; CDR3nt: TGCGCCAGCAGCCAAGGGACTAGGACAGGGGGCACAGATACGCAGTATTTT; d_gene: TRBD1; j_gene: TRBJ2-3; abundance: -; len: 17; v_gene: TRBV4-1
CDR3aa: CSVEQGAGYNEQFF; CDR3nt: TGCAGCGTTGAACAGGGGGCTGGGTACAATGAGCAGTTCTTC; d_gene: TRBD1; j_gene: TRBJ2-1; abundance: -; len: 14; v_gene: TRBV29-1
CDR3aa: CASRDGGGSSYNEQFF; CDR3nt: TGTGCCAGCAGGGACGGGGGGGGCAGCTCCTACAATGAGCAGTTCTTC; d_gene: TRBD2; j_gene: TRBJ2-1; abundance: -; len: 16; v_gene: TRBV3-1/TRBV3-2
CDR3aa: CATSRETAGTSYYNEQFF; CDR3nt: TGTGCCACCAGCAGAGAGACCGCCGGGACTAGTTACTACAATGAGCAGTTCTTC; d_gene: TRBD2; j_gene: TRBJ2-1; abundance: -; len: 18; v_gene: TRBV15
CDR3aa: CASSLASGDNQPQHF; CDR3nt: TGCGCCAGCAGCTTGGCTTCGGGGGACAATCAGCCCCAGCATTTT; d_gene: -; j_gene: TRBJ1-5; abundance: -; len: 15; v_gene: TRBV5-1